Listed below are T cell receptor beta chains from one sample, sequenced in a study of Graves' ophthalmopathy and Graves' hyperthyroidism. TCRdb processed the multiplex PCR reads anew with MiXCR; each CDR3 protein has one entry. The sample consists of hundreds of thousands of distinct CDR3 sequences, approximately 39% of them appearing once. Sequenced: peripheral blood. These receptors were collected from an adult man with Graves' ophthalmopathy. CDR3s include the opening cysteine and the closing phenylalanine or tryptophan. A D gene is named only where the DNA matches it firmly. Part of the rows lack a size; the others show once, few, many or a class for expanded clones.

>TRBJ1-2|many|TRBD1|TRBV7-9
CASSPRHRGHNGYTF
TGTGCCAGCAGCCCTAGGCACAGGGGGCATAATGGCTACACCTTC
>TRBJ2-2|many|-|TRBV13
CASSYTRVTGELFF
TGTGCCAGCAGCTACACCCGTGTCACCGGGGAGCTGTTTTTT
>TRBJ1-5|many|-|TRBV19
CASRRQNNQPQHF
TGTGCCAGCCGGCGGCAGAACAATCAGCCCCAGCATTTT
>TRBJ1-1|many|TRBD1|TRBV12-3/TRBV12-4
CASSPRDRRNTEAFF
TGTGCCAGCAGTCCAAGGGACAGGCGGAACACTGAAGCTTTCTTT
>TRBJ2-7|few|TRBD2|TRBV6-1
CASNSGTSGGRFYEQYF
TGTGCCAGCAATTCCGGGACTAGCGGGGGCCGATTTTACGAGCAGTACTTC
>TRBJ1-2|many|-|TRBV5-5
CASSTALHSNYGYTF
TGTGCCAGCAGCACAGCTTTGCACTCAAACTATGGCTACACCTTC
>TRBJ2-2|-|-|TRBV5-1
CASSLGTGELSF
TGCGCCAGCAGCCTCGGAACCGGGGAGCTGTCTTTT
>TRBJ2-7|many|-|TRBV19
CASSVGGTYEQYF
TGTGCCAGTAGTGTCGGGGGAACCTACGAGCAGTACTTC
>TRBJ2-5|-|-|TRBV3-1
CASSQEEALANEEAQYF
TGTGCCAGCAGCCAAGAGGAGGCTTTGGCCAACGAAGAGGCCCAGTACTTC
>TRBJ2-7|many|-|TRBV20-1
CSARGLHEQYF
TGCAGTGCTAGGGGCCTACACGAGCAGTACTTC
>TRBJ2-7|-|-|TRBV4-1
CASSQDTGLVRTANSYEQYF
TGCGCCAGCAGCCAAGATACAGGGCTAGTAAGGACAGCCAACTCCTACGAGCAGTACTTC
>TRBJ2-2|-|-|TRBV12-3/TRBV12-4
CASSLTESNTGELFF
TGTGCCAGCAGTTTAACTGAGTCCAACACCGGGGAGCTGTTTTTT
>TRBJ2-2|-|-|TRBV4-3
CASSHASGTAGGELFF
TGCGCCAGCAGCCATGCTTCCGGGACGGCGGGCGGGGAGCTGTTTTTT
>TRBJ2-3|-|-|TRBV25-1
CVSSATRRPGTDTQYF
TGTGTCAGCAGTGCCACCCGGAGGCCCGGAACAGATACGCAGTATTTT
>TRBJ1-1|-|-|TRBV7-9
CASSRADSNTEAFF
TGTGCCAGCAGCCGCGCAGACAGCAACACTGAAGCTTTCTTT
>TRBJ2-5|-|-|TRBV7-9
CASSLGDETQYF
TGTGCCAGCAGCTTAGGTGACGAGACCCAGTACTTC
>TRBJ1-2|many|-|TRBV7-8
CASSLASRGNYGYTF
TGTGCCAGCAGCTTAGCTTCCAGGGGCAACTATGGCTACACCTTC
>TRBJ2-5|few|-|TRBV10-3
CASSSRKETQYF
TGTGCCAGCAGTTCCAGAAAAGAGACCCAGTACTTC
>TRBJ1-3|-|TRBD1|TRBV10-3
CASSSRQGNTIYF
TGTGCCAGCAGTTCCCGACAGGGGAACACCATATATTTT
>TRBJ1-2|many|-|TRBV10-3
CAISESRGSYGYTF
TGTGCCATCAGTGAGTCTAGGGGCTCCTATGGCTACACCTTC
>TRBJ2-3|-|-|TRBV7-8
CASSFGGGGTDTQYF
TGTGCCAGCAGCTTCGGGGGCGGGGGCACAGATACGCAGTATTTT
>TRBJ2-3|-|TRBD1|TRBV7-9
CASSRDRAADTQYF
TGTGCCAGCAGCCGGGACAGGGCGGCAGATACGCAGTATTTT
>TRBJ2-5|-|TRBD1|TRBV5-1
CASSLKKQGAYF
TGCGCCAGCAGCTTGAAAAAGCAGGGGGCGTACTTC
>TRBJ1-4|-|-|TRBV30
CAYLGRNNEKLFF
TGTGCCTACCTGGGACGGAATAATGAAAAACTGTTTTTT
>TRBJ1-1|many|-|TRBV5-1
CASSLVGPMNTEAFF
TGCGCCAGCAGCTTGGTAGGACCGATGAACACTGAAGCTTTCTTT
>TRBJ1-1|-|TRBD1|TRBV25-1
CASSPDRQGPLMNTEAFF
TGTGCCAGCAGCCCCGATCGACAGGGGCCACTAATGAACACTGAAGCTTTCTTT